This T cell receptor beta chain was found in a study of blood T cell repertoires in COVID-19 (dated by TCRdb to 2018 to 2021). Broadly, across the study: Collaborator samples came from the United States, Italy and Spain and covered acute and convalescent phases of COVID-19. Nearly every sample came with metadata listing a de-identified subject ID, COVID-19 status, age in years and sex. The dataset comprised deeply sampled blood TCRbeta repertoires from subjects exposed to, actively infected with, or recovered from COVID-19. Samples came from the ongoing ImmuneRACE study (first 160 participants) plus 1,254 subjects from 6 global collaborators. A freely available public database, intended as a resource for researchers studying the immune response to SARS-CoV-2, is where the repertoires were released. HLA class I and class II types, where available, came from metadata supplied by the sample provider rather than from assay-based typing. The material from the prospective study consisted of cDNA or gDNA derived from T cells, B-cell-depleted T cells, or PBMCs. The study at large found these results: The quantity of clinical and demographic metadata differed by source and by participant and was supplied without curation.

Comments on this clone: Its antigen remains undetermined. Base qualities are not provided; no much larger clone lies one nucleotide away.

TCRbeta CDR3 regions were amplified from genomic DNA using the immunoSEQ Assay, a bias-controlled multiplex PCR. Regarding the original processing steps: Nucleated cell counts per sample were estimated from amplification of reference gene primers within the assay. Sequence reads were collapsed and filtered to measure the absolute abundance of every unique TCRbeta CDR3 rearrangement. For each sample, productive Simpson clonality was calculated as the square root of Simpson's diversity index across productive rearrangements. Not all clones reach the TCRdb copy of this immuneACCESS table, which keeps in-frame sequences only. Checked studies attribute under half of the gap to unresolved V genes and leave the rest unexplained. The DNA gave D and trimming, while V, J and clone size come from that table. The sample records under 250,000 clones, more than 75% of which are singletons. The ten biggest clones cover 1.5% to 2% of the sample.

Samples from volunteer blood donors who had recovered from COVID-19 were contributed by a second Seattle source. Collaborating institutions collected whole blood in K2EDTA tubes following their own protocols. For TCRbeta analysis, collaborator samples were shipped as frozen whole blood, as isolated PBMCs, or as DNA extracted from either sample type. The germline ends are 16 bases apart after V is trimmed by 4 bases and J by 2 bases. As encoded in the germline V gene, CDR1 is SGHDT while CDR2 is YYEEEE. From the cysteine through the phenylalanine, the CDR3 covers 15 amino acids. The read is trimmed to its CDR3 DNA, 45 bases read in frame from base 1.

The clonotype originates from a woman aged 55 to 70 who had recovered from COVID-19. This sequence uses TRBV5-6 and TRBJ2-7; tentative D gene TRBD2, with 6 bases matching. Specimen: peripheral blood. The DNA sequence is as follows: TGTGCCAGCAGCAGCCGGGACTTCACACCCTACGAGCAGTACTTC. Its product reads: CASSSRDFTPYEQYF.